The 31 T cell receptor beta chains below all came from one sample that was sequenced in a study of blood T cell repertoires in COVID-19. Profiled with immunoSEQ multiplex PCR; TCRdb holds only in-frame clones, not every one. The sample includes about 270,000 clones, approximately 89% of them seen just once. What was sequenced was peripheral blood. These receptors originate from an older woman who had recovered from COVID-19.

The chain uses TRBV28 and TRBJ1-2, with TRBD1 identical over 10 bases. Per germline, CDR1 MDHEN and CDR2 SYDVKM. With V trimmed by 7 bases and J by 7 bases, 15 bases remained unmatched. The CDR3 is 16 amino acids. CDR3 in amino acids: CASNSLWTGGESGYTF. The CDR3, as DNA: TGTGCCAGCAACTCCCTCTGGACAGGGGGGGAAAGTGGCTACACCTTC.

The chain combines TRBV6-5 with TRBJ2-1; D unclear. Germline-derived CDR1 and CDR2 are MNHEY and SVGAGI. With 6 bases removed from V and 4 bases from J, the gap between germline ends came to 4 bases. The CDR3 sequence is 11 residues long. Written as DNA, the CDR3 is TGTGCCAGCAGCCAATACAATGAGCAGTTCTTC. Residues: CASSQYNEQFF.

The CDR3 loop is CASSTGTLAYEQYF. The CDR3 coding sequence is TGTGCCAGCAGCACAGGGACCCTCGCCTACGAGCAGTACTTC. V and J are TRBV7-2 and TRBJ2-7, with a weak D call TRBD1 (6 bases). The germline CDR1 and CDR2 sequences are SGHTA and FQGNSA. The CDR3 is 14 amino acids. V was shortened by 5 bases and J by 2 bases, with 13 bases between the two germline ends.

This chain uses TRBV5-1 with TRBJ2-5; tentatively, D is TRBD2 (6 bases). CDR3 size: 14 residues. Germline V gene sequence: CDR1 SGHRS, CDR2 YFSETQ. Trimming removed 4 bases from V and 2 bases from J, with 12 bases in between. The CDR3 region is CASSEGLGQETQYF. In nucleotides, the CDR3 is TGCGCCAGCAGCGAGGGACTGGGGCAAGAGACCCAGTACTTC.

The CDR3 coding sequence is TGTGCCAGCAGCTCAATGGGGGGTATTCCAGATACGCAGTATTTT. It encodes CASSSMGGIPDTQYF. J is TRBJ2-3 and V is TRBV7-2; tentatively, D is TRBD2 (6 bases). CDR1 SGHTA and CDR2 FQGNSA come from the germline V gene. Trimming removed 4 bases from V and 4 bases from J, with 15 bases in between. There are 15 residues in the CDR3. Filled out from reference TRBV7-2 and TRBJ2-3, the complete variable domain reads GAGVSQSPSNKVTEKGKDVELRCDPISGHTALYWYRQSLGQGLEFLIYFQGNSAPDKSGLPSDRFSAERTGGSVSTLTIQRTQQEDSAVYLCASSSMGGIPDTQYFGPGTRLTVL.

The chain has TRBV7-2 and TRBJ1-2; 7 nucleotides agree with TRBD1. Trimming took 1 base from V and 7 from J; bases not matched to a gene: 6. The CDR3 length is 14 residues. Germline assignment: CDR1 SGHTA and CDR2 FQGNSA. The CDR3 DNA follows: TGTGCCAGCAGCTTAGTGGAAGGGGGCGGTGGCTACACCTTC. Protein: CASSLVEGGGGYTF.

This rearrangement joins TRBV18 to TRBJ2-1; D not certain. Germline-derived CDR1 and CDR2 are KGHSH and LQKENI. V was clipped by 0 bases and J by 8 bases, with 8 bases between them. This CDR3 has 13 residues. The CDR3 here is CASSPPFRDEQFF. The CDR3 nucleotides read TGTGCCAGCTCACCACCGTTTCGGGATGAGCAGTTCTTC.

For this clone: The sample holds other DNA sequences that translate to the same CDR3. The rearrangement links TRBV19 to TRBJ1-4; D gene uncertain. The V and J ends lost 1 base and 0 bases respectively, with 6 bases between them. Germline CDR1 is LNHDA and CDR2 is SQIVND (reference sequence). This CDR3 is 15 amino acids long. In DNA form, the CDR3 reads TGTGCCAGTAGTATAGGGGCCGCAACTAATGAAAAACTGTTTTTT. Protein sequence: CASSIGAATNEKLFF.

This chain connects TRBV6-2 or TRBV6-3 to TRBJ1-5; 10 nucleotides agree with TRBD1. Germline CDR1 MNHEY, CDR2 SVGEGT. The CDR3 length is 15 residues. Losses at the gene ends were 0 bases for V and 7 bases for J; bases not matched to a gene: 3. Here the CDR3 reads CASSYSRQGAQPQHF. The CDR3 nucleotides are TGTGCCAGCAGTTACTCGAGACAGGGGGCCCAGCCCCAGCATTTT.

The chain carries TRBV19 and TRBJ2-4; D perhaps matches TRBD2 (7 bases). With 7 bases removed from V and 11 bases from J, the gap between germline ends came to 18 bases. The germline gives CDR1 LNHDA, CDR2 SQIVND (reference sequence). This CDR3 is built from 13 residues. The CDR3 sequence is CASKEGGHPFQYF. As DNA, the CDR3 is TGTGCCAGTAAAGAGGGGGGGCACCCCTTTCAGTACTTC.

This clone turned up a few times. The chain couples TRBV5-1 to TRBJ1-2, with 8 bases fitting TRBD1. CDR1 and CDR2 from the germline V gene are SGHRS and YFSETQ. The V segment lost 1 base and the J segment 5 bases; nucleotides outside the gene matches: 4. The CDR3 runs 14 residues. The CDR3 region is CASSLPGQEYGYTF. In nucleotides, the CDR3 is TGCGCCAGCAGCTTGCCGGGACAGGAATATGGCTACACCTTC.

The chain combines TRBV5-1 with TRBJ1-3, with D hard to call. The CDR3 consists of 13 residues. V was cut by 4 bases and J by 8 bases, with 13 bases left in between. CDR1 is SGHRS and CDR2 is YFSETQ in the germline V gene. This CDR3 is CASSLNREDTIYF. CDR3 DNA: TGCGCCAGCAGCCTAAATAGGGAGGACACCATATATTTT.

The chain combines TRBV2 with TRBJ1-1; TRBD1 matches at 9 bases. V was clipped by 6 bases and J by 6 bases; unmatched bases: 2. The CDR3 has 12 residues. CDR1 is SNHLY and CDR2 is FYNNEI in the germline V gene. For the CDR3, the DNA is TGTGCCAGCAGGGACAGGGGACCTGAAGCTTTCTTT. As protein: CASRDRGPEAFF.

The CDR3: CASSQGPRQGVWTEAFF. The CDR3 nucleotides are TGCGCCAGCAGCCAAGGCCCTAGACAGGGGGTATGGACTGAAGCTTTCTTT. The chain couples TRBV4-1 to TRBJ1-1; 9 bases fit TRBD1. The CDR3 covers 17 residues. The V gene end was trimmed by 1 base and the J gene end by 5 bases; junction bases not matched to a gene: 11. Germline CDR1 and CDR2: MGHRA and YSYEKL.

In its sample, this clone was seen a few times. The J gene is TRBJ1-1, the V gene TRBV5-1, with 10 bases matching TRBD1. The CDR3 spans 15 residues. Germline V CDR1 and CDR2: SGHRS, YFSETQ. V was pared by 6 bases and J by 6 bases, with 11 bases of the junction left unmatched. As DNA, the CDR3 is TGCGCCAGCACCCTGGGTGGGACAGGGGTACCTGAAGCTTTCTTT. Protein product: CASTLGGTGVPEAFF.

This chain links TRBV11-2 with TRBJ2-5, with D possibly TRBD2 on 6 matching bases. The CDR3 totals 16 residues. The germline gives CDR1 SGHAT, CDR2 FQNNGV. The V end was cut by 0 bases, the J end by 7 bases, with 18 bases between. The CDR3 nucleotides are TGTGCCAGCAGCTTAGAGGGAGCCGGGACTGAGCGGACCCAGTACTTC. It encodes CASSLEGAGTERTQYF.

This sequence joins TRBV10-2 and TRBJ2-7, with 8 bases identical to TRBD2. The CDR3 is 14 amino acids. Germline V gene sequence: CDR1 WSHSY, CDR2 SAAADI. The ends lost 6 bases at V and 4 bases at J; junction bases unmatched: 8. This CDR3 is CASREAGEGYEQYF. The CDR3 DNA is TGCGCCAGCAGGGAAGCGGGGGAGGGTTACGAGCAGTACTTC.

This chain links TRBV28 with TRBJ2-1; tentatively, D is TRBD1 (5 bases). Looked up from germline, CDR1 is MDHEN and CDR2 is SYDVKM. V was trimmed by 5 bases and J by 11 bases, leaving 13 bases between them. The CDR3 covers 12 residues. The CDR3 nucleotides are TGTGCCAGCAGTCGTTCAGGGCCCCAGCAGTTCTTC. It yields the protein CASSRSGPQQFF.

The gene calls are TRBV3-1 (or the pseudogene TRBV3-2) and TRBJ2-1; 9 positions agree with TRBD1. Germline trimming cut 2 bases from V and 0 bases from J; bases unmatched to any gene: 17. This CDR3 is built from 21 residues. CDR1 and CDR2 from the germline V gene are LGHDT and YNNKEL (reference sequence). The CDR3 spells CASSQRFRDRVYLSSYNEQFF. CDR3 sequence (DNA): TGTGCCAGCAGCCAACGCTTTCGGGACAGGGTATACCTGAGCTCCTACAATGAGCAGTTCTTC.

The rearrangement joins TRBV5-1 to TRBJ2-5, with 8 bases matching TRBD1. The CDR3 contains 16 residues. Germline-derived CDR1 and CDR2 are SGHRS and YFSETQ. The V and J ends lost 2 bases and 3 bases, in that order; junction bases with no gene match: 9. The CDR3 region is CASSLNLGQGKETQYF. CDR3 nucleotide sequence: TGCGCCAGCAGCTTAAACCTAGGACAGGGCAAAGAGACCCAGTACTTC.

J is TRBJ1-5 and V is TRBV6-2 or TRBV6-3, with 10 bases that match TRBD1. Germline V CDR1 and CDR2: MNHEY, SVGEGT. This CDR3 spans 16 amino acids. The junction had 7 bases not matched to a gene; V was cut back by 2 bases and J by 6 bases. The CDR3 DNA reads TGTGCCAGCAGTTACGACGGGACAGGGGTATTTCAGCCCCAGCATTTT. Translated: CASSYDGTGVFQPQHF.

This clone is a singleton in its sample. The gene calls are TRBV29-1 and TRBJ2-1, with D possibly being TRBD1 (5 bases). Trimming stripped 3 bases from V and 4 bases from J, with 10 bases between. The CDR3 has 13 residues. The V gene's germline CDR1 is SQVTM and CDR2 ANQGSEA. CDR3 sequence (DNA): TGCAGCGTTGACCGCGACAGATACAATGAGCAGTTCTTC. Amino acid sequence: CSVDRDRYNEQFF.

The chain is built from TRBV7-2 and TRBJ2-1, with TRBD2 matching 11 bases. Germline-derived CDR1 and CDR2 are SGHTA and FQGNSA. The V gene end was trimmed by 3 bases and the J gene end by 3 bases; junction bases not matched to a gene: 1. The CDR3 spans 15 residues. DNA of the CDR3: TGTGCCAGCAGCTTGACTAGCGGGGTCTACAATGAGCAGTTCTTC. Its translation is CASSLTSGVYNEQFF.

This clone has just one count. This sequence joins TRBV19 and TRBJ1-5; 8 bases match TRBD1. Germline-derived CDR1 and CDR2 are LNHDA and SQIVND (reference sequence). The V gene end was trimmed by 7 bases and the J gene end by 0 bases; junction bases not matched to a gene: 5. The CDR3 is 15 residues long. The DNA for the CDR3 is TGTGCCAGTAACCGACAGGGGTCTAGCAATCAGCCCCAGCATTTT. It is translated as CASNRQGSSNQPQHF.

V is TRBV27 and J is TRBJ1-1; perhaps TRBD1 as D (5 bases). Germline V gives CDR1 MNHEY, CDR2 SMNVEV (reference sequence). Deletions cut 3 bases from V and 0 bases from J, with 14 bases between. This CDR3 has 16 amino acids. The CDR3 coding sequence is TGTGCCAGCAGTTTTGGTCAGGGATACATGAACACTGAAGCTTTCTTT. Residues: CASSFGQGYMNTEAFF.

The rearrangement links TRBV11-2 to TRBJ2-7, with TRBD1 matching 8 bases. Per germline, CDR1 SGHAT and CDR2 FQNNGV. This CDR3 is built from 15 residues. With V trimmed by 1 base and J by 1 base, 3 bases remained unmatched. The chain's CDR3 is CASSLARGQSYEQYF. CDR3 bases: TGTGCCAGCAGCTTAGCCAGGGGGCAGTCCTACGAGCAGTACTTC.

This chain connects TRBV6-6 to TRBJ1-2; a possible D gene is TRBD1 (5 bases). Trimming stripped 6 bases from V and 1 base from J, with 9 bases between. The CDR3 consists of 13 residues. Germline V gene sequence: CDR1 MNHNY, CDR2 SVGAGI (reference sequence). This CDR3 is CASRSDSNYGYTF. DNA for the CDR3: TGTGCCAGCAGAAGCGACAGTAACTATGGCTACACCTTC.

The chain uses TRBV19 and TRBJ1-3; TRBD1 matches at 10 bases. V was pared by 5 bases and J by 3 bases, with 1 base of the junction left unmatched. The CDR3 loop spans 14 amino acids. In germline, CDR1 is LNHDA, CDR2 SQIVND (reference sequence). CDR3 nucleotide sequence: TGTGCCAGTAGTGACAGGGGGCTTGGAAACACCATATATTTT. Protein sequence: CASSDRGLGNTIYF. Drawing the rest from reference TRBV19 and TRBJ1-3, the complete variable domain is DGGITQSPKYLFRKEGQNVTLSCEQNLNHDAMYWYRQDPGQGLRLIYYSQIVNDFQKGDIAEGYSVSREKKESFPLTVTSAQKNPTAFYLCASSDRGLGNTIYFGEGSWLTVV.

The gene calls are TRBV6-6 and TRBJ1-2; unclear D gene. Between the trimmed V and J ends, which lost 4 bases and 0 bases, there was a span of 12 bases. Germline CDR1 is MNHNY and CDR2 is SVGAGI (reference sequence). CDR3 size: 15 residues. This CDR3 is CASSFQRTPNYGYTF. DNA of the CDR3: TGTGCCAGCAGTTTCCAGCGAACCCCTAACTATGGCTACACCTTC.

This chain joins TRBV10-3 and TRBJ2-2; 11 nucleotides match TRBD1. Per the germline V gene, CDR1 is ENHRY and CDR2 is SYGVKD. The J segment lost 5 bases and the V segment lost 2 bases, leaving 7 bases of the junction unmatched. The CDR3 is 17 residues long. For the CDR3, the DNA is TGTGCCATCAGTGAGCCGGGGACAGGGGGTAGAACCGGGGAGCTGTTTTTT. Translating it yields CAISEPGTGGRTGELFF.

This chain joins TRBV7-2 and TRBJ2-7, with 10 bases identical to TRBD1. The CDR3 is 15 amino acids. Germline V CDR1 and CDR2: SGHTA, FQGNSA. V lost 6 bases, J lost 3 bases, and 8 bases stayed unmatched. In DNA, the CDR3 is TGTGCCAGCAGACCGACCGGGACAGGGGTCTACGAGCAGTACTTC. It is translated as CASRPTGTGVYEQYF.